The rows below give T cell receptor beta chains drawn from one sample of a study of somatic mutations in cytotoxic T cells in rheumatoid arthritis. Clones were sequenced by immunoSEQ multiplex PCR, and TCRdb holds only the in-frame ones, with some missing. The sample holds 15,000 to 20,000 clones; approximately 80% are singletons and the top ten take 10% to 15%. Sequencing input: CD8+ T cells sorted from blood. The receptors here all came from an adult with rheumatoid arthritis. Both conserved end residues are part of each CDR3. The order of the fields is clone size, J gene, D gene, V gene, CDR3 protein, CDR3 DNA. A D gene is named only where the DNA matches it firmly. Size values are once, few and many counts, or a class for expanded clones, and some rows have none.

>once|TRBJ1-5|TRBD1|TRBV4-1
CASSQDGTGGSNQPQHF
TGCGCCAGCAGCCAAGATGGGACAGGGGGTAGCAATCAGCCCCAGCATTTT
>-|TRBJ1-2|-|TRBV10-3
CAISDPGNYGYTF
TGTGCCATCAGTGATCCAGGAAACTATGGCTACACCTTC
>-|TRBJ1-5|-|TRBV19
CASRPGVKEVVSNQPQHF
TGTGCCAGTAGACCCGGGGTGAAAGAGGTCGTAAGCAATCAGCCCCAGCATTTT
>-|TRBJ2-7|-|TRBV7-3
CASSLGEQYF
TGTGCCAGCAGCTTGGGGGAGCAGTACTTC
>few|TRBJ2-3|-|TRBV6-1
CASTKGDFHTDTQYF
TGTGCCAGCACCAAAGGGGACTTCCACACAGATACGCAGTATTTT
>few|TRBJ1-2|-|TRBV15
CATSRPGQRGYTF
TGTGCCACCAGCAGACCCGGGCAGCGTGGCTACACCTTC
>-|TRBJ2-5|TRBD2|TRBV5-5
CASRTLQTGGETQYF
TGTGCCAGCAGGACACTTCAGACGGGGGGAGAGACCCAGTACTTC
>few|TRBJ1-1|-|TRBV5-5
CASSLYGTEAFF
TGTGCCAGCAGCTTGTATGGAACTGAAGCTTTCTTT
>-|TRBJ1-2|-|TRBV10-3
CAISETVRERNYGYTF
TGTGCCATCAGTGAGACAGTGAGAGAGCGAAACTATGGCTACACCTTC
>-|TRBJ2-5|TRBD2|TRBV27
CASSMAPGGLAGETQYF
TGTGCCAGCAGTATGGCCCCTGGGGGGCTAGCGGGAGAGACCCAGTACTTC
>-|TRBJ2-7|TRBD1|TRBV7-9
CASSSNGQGLWNEQYF
TGTGCCAGCAGCTCAAACGGACAGGGACTTTGGAACGAGCAGTACTTC
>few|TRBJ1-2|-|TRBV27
CASSPPTGNYGYTF
TGTGCCAGCAGTCCCCCGACTGGAAACTATGGCTACACCTTC
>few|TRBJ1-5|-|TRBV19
CASSLLEGSRQPQHF
TGTGCCAGTAGCCTCCTGGAGGGTTCAAGGCAGCCCCAGCATTTT
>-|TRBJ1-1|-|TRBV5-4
CASSLNTGEAFF
TGTGCCAGCAGCTTGAATACAGGGGAAGCTTTCTTT